This TCR beta chain was obtained from a study of CD4+ T cells in melanoma. Study conclusions and caveats: CD8+ T cell, macrophage and B cell function reportedly correlated with neoantigen-specific CD4+ T cells. Reportedly, melanoma neoantigen-specific CD4+ T cells showed varied differentiation states.

This clone turned up a few times. Its specificity is not known. This CDR3 comprises 17 residues. CDR1 and CDR2 (germline): SGHDT, YYEEEE. Trimming stripped 4 bases from V and 0 bases from J, with 18 bases between. This table comes from immunoSEQ multiplex PCR, and its TCRdb copy is limited to in-frame clones, with some not included. The sample lists about 54,000 clones, over 60% occurring once. Source material: tumor tissue. This clonotype was sampled from a human donor with melanoma. The chain carries TRBV5-6 and TRBJ2-3; a possible D gene is TRBD2 (6 bases). The CDR3 DNA reads as TGTGCCAGCAGCCCAAGGGTCGGGAGTGTTAGCACAGATACGCAGTATTTT. This translates into CASSPRVGSVSTDTQYF. The full variable domain, in which reference TRBV5-6 and TRBJ2-3 provide the parts outside the CDR3, is DAGVTQSPTHLIKTRGQQVTLRCSPKSGHDTVSWYQQALGQGPQFIFQYYEEEERQRGNFPDRFSGHQFPNYSSELNVNALLLGDSALYLCASSPRVGSVSTDTQYFGPGTRLTVL.